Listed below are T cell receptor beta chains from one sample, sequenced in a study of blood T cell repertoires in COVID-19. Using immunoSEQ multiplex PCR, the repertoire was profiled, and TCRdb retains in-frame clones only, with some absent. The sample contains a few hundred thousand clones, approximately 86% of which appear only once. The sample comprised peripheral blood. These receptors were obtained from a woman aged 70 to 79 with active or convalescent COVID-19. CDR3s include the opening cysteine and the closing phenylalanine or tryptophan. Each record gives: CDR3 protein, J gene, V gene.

CDR3: CATSGHIQETQYF
J: TRBJ2-5
V: TRBV19

CDR3: CASSPRETGGAHTQYF
J: TRBJ2-3
V: TRBV18

CDR3: CASSVSLDSTSGNTIYF
J: TRBJ1-3
V: TRBV5-1

CDR3: CASSLGLAQYNEQFF
J: TRBJ2-1
V: TRBV5-5

CDR3: CASAFTQNTEAFF
J: TRBJ1-1
V: TRBV12-3/TRBV12-4

CDR3: CASSQGYGYTF
J: TRBJ1-2
V: TRBV6-5

CDR3: CASSAGLRVELFF
J: TRBJ1-4
V: TRBV11-2

CDR3: CASSLSSYRGTSINEQFF
J: TRBJ2-1
V: TRBV7-3

CDR3: CTSSGQGSQPQHF
J: TRBJ1-5
V: TRBV25-1

CDR3: CASSQGRGTDTQYF
J: TRBJ2-3
V: TRBV5-1

CDR3: CASSPPSGRGNSPLHF
J: TRBJ1-6
V: TRBV18

CDR3: CASRQTGVYGYTF
J: TRBJ1-2
V: TRBV25-1

CDR3: CASSSGQVEHF
J: TRBJ1-5
V: TRBV6-2/TRBV6-3

CDR3: CASSLDTGMRNQPQHF
J: TRBJ1-5
V: TRBV7-6

CDR3: CASSGQPNTGELFF
J: TRBJ2-2
V: TRBV6-6

CDR3: CAIRDSTRSNEQFF
J: TRBJ2-1
V: TRBV10-3

CDR3: CASSLAVPTGLNTGELFF
J: TRBJ2-2
V: TRBV5-4

CDR3: CSASGERLAGSYF
J: TRBJ2-3
V: TRBV20-1

CDR3: CASRLQPRQETQYF
J: TRBJ2-5
V: TRBV5-1

CDR3: CASSQDIGGPETNEKLFF
J: TRBJ1-4
V: TRBV4-3

CDR3: CASSFGETQYF
J: TRBJ2-5
V: TRBV7-9

CDR3: CSVEGQGSTDTQYF
J: TRBJ2-3
V: TRBV29-1

CDR3: CASSHRQGGGYTF
J: TRBJ1-2
V: TRBV3-1/TRBV3-2

CDR3: CASSYRREDSPLHF
J: TRBJ1-6
V: TRBV6-6

CDR3: CASATGTGGDTQYF
J: TRBJ2-3
V: TRBV19

CDR3: CASSQEGLNTEAFF
J: TRBJ1-1
V: TRBV4-3

CDR3: CASSQESGAVYSNQPQHF
J: TRBJ1-5
V: TRBV3-1/TRBV3-2

CDR3: CASSVNRYTEAFF
J: TRBJ1-1
V: TRBV19

CDR3: CASSIVLQETQYF
J: TRBJ2-5
V: TRBV19

CDR3: CASSIRVEAFF
J: TRBJ1-1
V: TRBV19

CDR3: CASTLGPGGTEAFF
J: TRBJ1-1
V: TRBV19

CDR3: CASSRSGDTQYF
J: TRBJ2-3
V: TRBV19

CDR3: CAIRGVATDTQYF
J: TRBJ2-3
V: TRBV10-3

CDR3: CASSLLGDRAGYTF
J: TRBJ1-2
V: TRBV7-2

CDR3: CASSQDESRGYRYNEQFF
J: TRBJ2-1
V: TRBV3-1/TRBV3-2

CDR3: CASSMVGQQQFSNQPQHF
J: TRBJ1-5
V: TRBV19

CDR3: CASRMGQGQTEAFF
J: TRBJ1-1
V: TRBV6-5

CDR3: CASSLRRKASTDTQYF
J: TRBJ2-3
V: TRBV27

CDR3: CASSLGQAWGNGYTF
J: TRBJ1-2
V: TRBV5-1

CDR3: CATSRDLAGSGNTIYF
J: TRBJ1-3
V: TRBV15

CDR3: CATSQTDTQYF
J: TRBJ2-3
V: TRBV24-1

CDR3: CASSPPGLGGYGYTF
J: TRBJ1-2
V: TRBV3-1/TRBV3-2

CDR3: CASSKLAEASYEQYF
J: TRBJ2-7
V: TRBV7-2

CDR3: CASSPRMGETQYF
J: TRBJ2-5
V: TRBV10-1

CDR3: CASGRGGNTEAFF
J: TRBJ1-1
V: TRBV10-2

CDR3: CASSITGTGDGGYTF
J: TRBJ1-2
V: TRBV7-9

CDR3: CASSDFGQGVTINQPQHF
J: TRBJ1-5
V: TRBV2

CDR3: CASNSGKQTGELFF
J: TRBJ2-2
V: TRBV5-1

CDR3: CASRRETQYF
J: TRBJ2-5
V: TRBV6-5

CDR3: CASSQSTVRGYTF
J: TRBJ1-2
V: TRBV16

CDR3: CASSRGLDTEAFF
J: TRBJ1-1
V: TRBV6-5

CDR3: CASSPLGANLANEKLFF
J: TRBJ1-4
V: TRBV7-8